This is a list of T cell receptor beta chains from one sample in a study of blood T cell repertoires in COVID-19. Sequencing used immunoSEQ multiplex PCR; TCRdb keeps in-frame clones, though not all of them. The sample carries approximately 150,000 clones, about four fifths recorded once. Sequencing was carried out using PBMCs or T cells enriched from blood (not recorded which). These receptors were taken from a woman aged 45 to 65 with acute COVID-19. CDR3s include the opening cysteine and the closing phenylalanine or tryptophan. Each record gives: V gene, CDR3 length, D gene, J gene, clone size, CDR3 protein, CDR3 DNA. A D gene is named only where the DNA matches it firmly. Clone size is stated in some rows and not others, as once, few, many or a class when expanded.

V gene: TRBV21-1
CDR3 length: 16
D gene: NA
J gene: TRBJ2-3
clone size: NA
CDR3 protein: CASSNNTGGQGDTQYF
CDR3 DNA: TGTGCCAGCAGCAACAACACGGGAGGGCAGGGAGATACGCAGTATTTT

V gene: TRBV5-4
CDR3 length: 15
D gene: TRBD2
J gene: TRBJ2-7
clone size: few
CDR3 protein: CASSEGLAGTYEQYF
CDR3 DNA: TGTGCCAGCAGCGAAGGACTAGCGGGGACCTACGAGCAGTACTTC

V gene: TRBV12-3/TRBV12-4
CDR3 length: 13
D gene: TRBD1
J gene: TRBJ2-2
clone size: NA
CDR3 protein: CASSAGGGGELFF
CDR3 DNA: TGTGCCAGCAGTGCAGGGGGTGGCGGGGAGCTGTTTTTT

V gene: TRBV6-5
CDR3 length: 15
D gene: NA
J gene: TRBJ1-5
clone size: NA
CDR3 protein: CASRPGGGGNQPQHF
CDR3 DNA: TGTGCCAGCAGGCCCGGGGGGGGAGGCAATCAGCCCCAGCATTTT

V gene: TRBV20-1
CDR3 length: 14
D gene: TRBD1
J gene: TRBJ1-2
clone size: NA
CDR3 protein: CSASSGTGHYGYTF
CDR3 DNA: TGCAGTGCTAGTTCCGGGACAGGACACTATGGCTACACCTTC

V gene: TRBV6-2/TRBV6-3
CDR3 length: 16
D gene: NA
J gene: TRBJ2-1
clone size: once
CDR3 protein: CASSYDGRGDYNEQFF
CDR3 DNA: TGTGCCAGCAGTTACGATGGCAGGGGCGATTACAATGAGCAGTTCTTC

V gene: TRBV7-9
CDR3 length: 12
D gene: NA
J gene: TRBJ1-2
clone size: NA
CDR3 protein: CASQAPNYGYTF
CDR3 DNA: TGTGCCAGCCAAGCCCCAAACTATGGCTACACCTTC

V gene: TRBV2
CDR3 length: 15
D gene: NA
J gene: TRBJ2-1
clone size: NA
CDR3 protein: CASSERRTKVNEQFF
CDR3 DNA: TGTGCCAGCAGTGAACGGCGGACTAAGGTCAATGAGCAGTTCTTC

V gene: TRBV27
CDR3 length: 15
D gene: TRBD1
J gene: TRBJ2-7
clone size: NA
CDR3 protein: CASSVRDSAFYEQYF
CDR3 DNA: TGTGCCAGCAGTGTCAGGGACAGCGCTTTCTACGAGCAGTACTTC

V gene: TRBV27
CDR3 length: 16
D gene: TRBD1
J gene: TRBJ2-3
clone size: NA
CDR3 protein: CASSFEGAGATDTQYF
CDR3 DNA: TGTGCCAGCAGTTTCGAGGGGGCCGGGGCCACAGATACGCAGTATTTT

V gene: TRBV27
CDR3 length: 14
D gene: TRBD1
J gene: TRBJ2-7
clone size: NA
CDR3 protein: CASGAGTGAYEQYF
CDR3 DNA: TGTGCCAGCGGGGCCGGGACAGGGGCTTACGAGCAGTACTTC

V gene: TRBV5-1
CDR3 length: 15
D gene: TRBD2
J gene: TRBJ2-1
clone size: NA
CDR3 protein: CASSWLAGEVNEQFF
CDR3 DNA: TGCGCCAGCAGCTGGCTAGCGGGAGAGGTGAATGAGCAGTTCTTC

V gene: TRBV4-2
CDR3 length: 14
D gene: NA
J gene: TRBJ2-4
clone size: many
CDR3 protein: CASSLTDSKNIQYF
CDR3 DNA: TGTGCCAGCAGCCTGACTGATTCCAAAAACATTCAGTACTTC

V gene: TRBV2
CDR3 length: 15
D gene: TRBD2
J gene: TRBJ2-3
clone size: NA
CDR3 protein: CASGGLAGPTDTQYF
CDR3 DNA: TGTGCCAGCGGGGGACTAGCGGGGCCCACAGATACGCAGTATTTT

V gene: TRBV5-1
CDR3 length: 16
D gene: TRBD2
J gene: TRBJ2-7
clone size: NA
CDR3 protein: CASSSSSGRTFYEQYF
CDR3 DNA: TGCGCCAGCAGCTCCTCCAGCGGGAGAACCTTCTACGAGCAGTACTTC

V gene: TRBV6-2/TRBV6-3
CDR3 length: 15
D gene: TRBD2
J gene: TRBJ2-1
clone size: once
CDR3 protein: CASSYSRLAGVGQFF
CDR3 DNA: TGTGCCAGCAGTTACTCGAGGCTAGCGGGAGTCGGGCAGTTCTTC

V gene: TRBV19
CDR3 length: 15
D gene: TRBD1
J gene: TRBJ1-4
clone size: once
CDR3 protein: CASSIWNRGKEKLFF
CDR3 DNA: TGTGCCAGTAGTATTTGGAACAGGGGGAAAGAAAAACTGTTTTTT

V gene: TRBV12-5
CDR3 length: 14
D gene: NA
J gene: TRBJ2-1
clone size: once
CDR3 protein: CASAGQGSYNEQFF
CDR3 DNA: TGTGCTAGTGCAGGCCAGGGCTCCTACAATGAGCAGTTCTTC

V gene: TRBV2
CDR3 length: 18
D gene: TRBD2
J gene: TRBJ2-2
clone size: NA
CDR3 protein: CASSRTSTSDSNTGELFF
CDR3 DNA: TGTGCCAGCAGCCGGACGAGTACTAGCGACTCGAACACCGGGGAGCTGTTTTTT

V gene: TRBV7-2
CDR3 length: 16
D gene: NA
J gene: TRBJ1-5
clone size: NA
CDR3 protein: CASSPRGQGLNQPQHF
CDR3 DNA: TGTGCCAGCAGCCCAAGGGGACAAGGCCTCAATCAGCCCCAGCATTTT

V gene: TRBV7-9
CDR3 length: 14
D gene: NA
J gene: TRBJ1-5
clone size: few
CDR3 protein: CASSPSGGNQPQHF
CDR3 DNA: TGTGCCAGCAGCCCCTCGGGGGGCAATCAGCCCCAGCATTTT

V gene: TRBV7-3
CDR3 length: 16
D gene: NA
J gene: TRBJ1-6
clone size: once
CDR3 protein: CASSPPGGIQAAPLHF
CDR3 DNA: TGTGCCAGCAGCCCCCCGGGGGGGATCCAGGCAGCACCCCTCCACTTT

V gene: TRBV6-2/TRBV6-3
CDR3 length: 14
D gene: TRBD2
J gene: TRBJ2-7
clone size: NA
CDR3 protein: CASTPAGILGEQYF
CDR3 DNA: TGTGCCAGCACCCCAGCGGGAATCTTGGGCGAGCAGTACTTC

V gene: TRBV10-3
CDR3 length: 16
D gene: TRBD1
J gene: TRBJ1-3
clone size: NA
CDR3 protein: CAISRTGPSSGNTIYF
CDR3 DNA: TGTGCCATCAGCAGGACAGGGCCGAGCTCTGGAAACACCATATATTTT

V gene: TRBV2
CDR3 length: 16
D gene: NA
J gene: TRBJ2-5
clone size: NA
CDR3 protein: CASSEALAGLQETQYF
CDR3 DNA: TGTGCCAGCAGTGAAGCGCTGGCAGGGCTGCAAGAGACCCAGTACTTC

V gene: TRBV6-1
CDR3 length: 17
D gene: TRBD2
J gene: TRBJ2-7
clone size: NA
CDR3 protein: CASSETLAGGPFGEQYF
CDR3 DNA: TGTGCCAGCAGTGAAACACTAGCGGGAGGGCCTTTTGGGGAGCAGTACTTC

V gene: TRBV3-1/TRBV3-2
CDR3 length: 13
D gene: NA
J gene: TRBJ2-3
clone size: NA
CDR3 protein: CASSQASTDTQYF
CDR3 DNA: TGTGCCAGCAGCCAGGCTAGCACAGATACGCAGTATTTT

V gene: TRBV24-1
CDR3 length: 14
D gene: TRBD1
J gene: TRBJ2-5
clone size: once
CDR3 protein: CATLGTGVRETQYF
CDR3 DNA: TGTGCCACCCTCGGGACAGGGGTTAGAGAGACCCAGTACTTC

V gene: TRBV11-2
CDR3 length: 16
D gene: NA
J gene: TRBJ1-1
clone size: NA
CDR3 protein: CASSLIDLGGGTEAFF
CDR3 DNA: TGTGCCAGCAGCTTAATCGATCTGGGAGGGGGGACTGAAGCTTTCTTT

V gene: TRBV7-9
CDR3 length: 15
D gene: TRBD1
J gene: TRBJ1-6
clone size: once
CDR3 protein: CASSRPGQRNSPLHF
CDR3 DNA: TGTGCCAGCAGCCGACCGGGACAGCGCAATTCACCCCTCCACTTT

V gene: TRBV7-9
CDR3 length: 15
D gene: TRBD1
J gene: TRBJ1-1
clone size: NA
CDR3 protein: CASSYSSGTDTEAFF
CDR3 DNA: TGTGCCAGCAGCTATTCATCCGGGACAGATACTGAAGCTTTCTTT

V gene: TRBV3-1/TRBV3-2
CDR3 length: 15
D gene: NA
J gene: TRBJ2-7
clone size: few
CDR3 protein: CASSPNEGLGLEQYF
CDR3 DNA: TGTGCCAGCAGCCCCAACGAGGGTTTAGGACTCGAGCAGTACTTC

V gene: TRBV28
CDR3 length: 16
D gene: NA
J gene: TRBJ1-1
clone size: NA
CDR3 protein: CASSFSAGAENTEAFF
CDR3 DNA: TGTGCCAGCAGTTTCTCCGCGGGGGCGGAGAACACTGAAGCTTTCTTT

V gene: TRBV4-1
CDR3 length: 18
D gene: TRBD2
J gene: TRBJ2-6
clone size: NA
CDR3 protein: CASSRGLAGNGGANVLTF
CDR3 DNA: TGCGCCAGCAGCCGGGGACTAGCGGGAAACGGTGGGGCCAACGTCCTGACTTTC

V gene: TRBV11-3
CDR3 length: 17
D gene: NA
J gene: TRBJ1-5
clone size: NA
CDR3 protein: CASSLDWGGSNYQPQHF
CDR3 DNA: TGTGCCAGCAGCTTAGATTGGGGGGGGAGTAACTACCAGCCCCAGCATTTT

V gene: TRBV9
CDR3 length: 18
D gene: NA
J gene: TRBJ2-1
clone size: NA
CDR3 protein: CASSASLGGPPRYNEQFF
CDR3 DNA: TGTGCCAGCAGCGCCTCCCTGGGGGGGCCCCCCCGCTACAATGAGCAGTTCTTC

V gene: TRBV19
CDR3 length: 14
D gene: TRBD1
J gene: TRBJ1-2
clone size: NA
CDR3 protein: CASSRDSVNYGYTF
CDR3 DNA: TGTGCCAGTAGTAGGGACAGTGTTAACTATGGCTACACCTTC

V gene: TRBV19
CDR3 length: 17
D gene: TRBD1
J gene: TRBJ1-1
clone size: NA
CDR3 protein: CASRPALSDRGFPEAFF
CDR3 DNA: TGTGCCAGTAGACCTGCGCTGTCGGACAGGGGGTTTCCTGAAGCTTTCTTT

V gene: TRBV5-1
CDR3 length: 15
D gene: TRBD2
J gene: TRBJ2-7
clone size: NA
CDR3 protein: CASSSGGAGAQEQYF
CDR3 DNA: TGCGCCAGCAGCTCGGGCGGTGCGGGAGCCCAGGAGCAGTACTTC

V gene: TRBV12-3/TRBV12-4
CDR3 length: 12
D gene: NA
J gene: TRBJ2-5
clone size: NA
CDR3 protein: CASSLGQETQYF
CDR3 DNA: TGTGCCAGCAGCCTCGGGCAAGAGACCCAGTACTTC

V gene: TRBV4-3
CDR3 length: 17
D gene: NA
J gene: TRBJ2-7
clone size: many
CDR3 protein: CASSQDTNPWTSYEQYF
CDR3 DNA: TGCGCCAGCAGCCAAGACACGAACCCATGGACAAGCTACGAGCAGTACTTC

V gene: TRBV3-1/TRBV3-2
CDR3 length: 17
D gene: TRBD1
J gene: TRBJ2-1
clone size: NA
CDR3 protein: CASSQAEGTGRSDEQFF
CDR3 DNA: TGTGCCAGCAGCCAAGCTGAGGGGACAGGGAGAAGCGATGAGCAGTTCTTC

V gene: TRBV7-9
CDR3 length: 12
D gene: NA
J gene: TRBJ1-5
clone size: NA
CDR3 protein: CASRDRDQPQHF
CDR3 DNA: TGTGCCAGCAGAGACAGAGATCAGCCCCAGCATTTT

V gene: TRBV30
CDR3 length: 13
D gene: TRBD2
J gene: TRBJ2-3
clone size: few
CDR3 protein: CASGGRVRNTQYF
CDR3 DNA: TGTGCATCTGGCGGGAGAGTTCGGAATACGCAGTATTTT

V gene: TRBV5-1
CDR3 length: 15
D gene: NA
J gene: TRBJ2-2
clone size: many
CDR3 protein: CASSWRAADTGELFF
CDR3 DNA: TGCGCCAGCAGTTGGAGGGCCGCGGACACCGGGGAGCTGTTTTTT

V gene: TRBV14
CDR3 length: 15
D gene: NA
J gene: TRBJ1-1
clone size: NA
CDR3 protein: CASSQGQGLNTEAFF
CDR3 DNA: TGTGCCAGCAGCCAGGGGCAGGGGTTGAACACTGAAGCTTTCTTT

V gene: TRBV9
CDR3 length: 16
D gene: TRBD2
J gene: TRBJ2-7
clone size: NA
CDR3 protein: CASSLGGTSLTYEQYF
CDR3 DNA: TGTGCCAGCAGCCTAGGGGGGACTAGTCTCACCTACGAGCAGTACTTC

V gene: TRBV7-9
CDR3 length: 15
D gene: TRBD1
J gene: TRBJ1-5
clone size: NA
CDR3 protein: CASSPRGRGDQPQHF
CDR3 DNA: TGTGCCAGCAGCCCCAGGGGGCGAGGGGATCAGCCCCAGCATTTT

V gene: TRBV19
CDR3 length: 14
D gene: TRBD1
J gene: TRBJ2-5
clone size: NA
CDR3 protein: CASSIGGQGETQYF
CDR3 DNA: TGTGCCAGTAGTATAGGGGGACAGGGGGAGACCCAGTACTTC

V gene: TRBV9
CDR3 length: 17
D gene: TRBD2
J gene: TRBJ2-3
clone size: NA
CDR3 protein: CASSVAGNSGGSDTQYF
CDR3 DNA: TGTGCCAGCAGCGTAGCGGGTAATAGCGGGGGTTCGGATACGCAGTATTTT

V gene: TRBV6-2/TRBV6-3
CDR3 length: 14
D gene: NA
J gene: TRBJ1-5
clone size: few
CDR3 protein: CASSYLTENQPQHF
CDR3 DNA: TGTGCCAGCAGTTACCTCACAGAGAATCAGCCCCAGCATTTT